This T cell receptor (beta chain) was identified in a study of human CD4 T cells and Enterobacteriaceae. Study outcomes and limitations: Ex vivo clonotype reactivity was inferred only by sequence matching.

Ex vivo total memory CD4+ cells were sequenced at deep level. Measured with immunoSEQ multiplex PCR; TCRdb has only the in-frame clones, and not every one. Here the sample spans around 26,000 clones, approximately 80% being singletons. Memory CD4+ T cells were sorted as all CD4+ cells except CD45RA+CCR7+CD95- naive cells, over 98% pure. Sorted cells lacked CD8+, CD14+, CD16+, CD56+, CD19+ and CD25-bright cells. The CDR3 runs to 13 residues. Germline V CDR1 and CDR2: SGHNT, YYREEE (reference sequence). V was pared by 4 bases and J by 9 bases, with 8 bases of the junction left unmatched. On this clone itself: Its antigen is currently unknown.

This clonotype was obtained from a human donor in good health. The chain couples TRBV5-4 to TRBJ1-1; TRBD1 matches 8 bases. Specimen: memory CD4+ T cells from blood. This chain's CDR3 is CASSASDRGKAFF. The CDR3 coding sequence is TGTGCCAGCAGCGCCTCCGACAGGGGAAAAGCTTTCTTT.